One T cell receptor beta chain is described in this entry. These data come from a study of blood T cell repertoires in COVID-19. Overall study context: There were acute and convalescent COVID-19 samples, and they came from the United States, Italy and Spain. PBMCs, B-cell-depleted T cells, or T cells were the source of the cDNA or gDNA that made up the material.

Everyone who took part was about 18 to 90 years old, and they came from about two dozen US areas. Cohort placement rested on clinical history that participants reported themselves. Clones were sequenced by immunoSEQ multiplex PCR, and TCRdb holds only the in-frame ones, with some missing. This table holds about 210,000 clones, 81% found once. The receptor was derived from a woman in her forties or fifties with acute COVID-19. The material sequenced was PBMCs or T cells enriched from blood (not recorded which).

CDR3 nucleotide sequence: TGCGCCAGCAGTGAACAGGGTCCCAATCAGCCCCAGCATTTT. Protein product: CASSEQGPNQPQHF. The gene calls are TRBV10-2 and TRBJ1-5; D is possibly TRBD1 (6 bases). CDR1 is WSHSY, CDR2 SAAADI, per germline. V was trimmed by 3 bases and J by 3 bases, leaving 9 bases between them. This CDR3 has 14 residues.